These 4 T cell receptor beta chains originate from one sample sequenced in a study of T-cell memory formation after mild COVID-19. One entry per CDR3 protein results from TCRdb running MiXCR on the 5' RACE reads. The sample holds about 430,000 distinct CDR3 sequences, approximately 19% seen once. Sequences were obtained from PBMCs or a T cell subset sorted from them (not recorded which). The receptors originated from a young man who had mild COVID-19 (a few samples of this study predate the infection). Cell type and time point are not known.

The CDR3 sequence is CSASNSGGPNEQFF. DNA of the CDR3: TGCAGTGCTAGTAATAGCGGGGGTCCCAATGAGCAGTTCTTC. The chain uses TRBV20-1 and TRBJ2-1, with TRBD2 matching 9 bases. This CDR3 contains 14 residues. Germline loops: CDR1 DFQATT, CDR2 SNEGSKA (reference sequence). V dropped 3 bases and J dropped 6; count of bases not matched to a gene: 6.

The chain links TRBV11-2 to TRBJ1-6; D not certain. The CDR3 spans 14 residues. CDR1 is SGHAT and CDR2 is FQNNGV in the germline V gene. The V gene lost 1 base and the J gene lost 10 bases, with 11 bases spanning the gap. The CDR3 reads CASSLGVGNSPLHF. The CDR3 DNA reads TGTGCCAGCAGCTTAGGTGTAGGGAACTCACCCCTCCACTTT.

This clonotype has more than one count but fewer than ten. J is TRBJ1-2 and V is TRBV5-4; D not certain. The length of the CDR3 is 13 residues. Trimming removed 1 base at V and 5 bases at J, with 9 bases between. The germline V gene encodes CDR1 SGHNT and CDR2 YYREEE (reference sequence). CDR3 amino acids: CASSLKSLYGYTF. The CDR3 bases are TGTGCCAGCAGCTTGAAAAGCCTGTATGGCTACACCTTC.

This clonotype was recorded a few times. The chain has TRBV29-1 and TRBJ2-7; D remains unclear. The germline gives CDR1 SQVTM, CDR2 ANQGSEA. The CDR3 contains 12 residues. V lost 0 bases, J lost 6 bases, and 9 bases lay in between. CDR3 residues: CSVEDMDLEQYF. In nucleotides, the CDR3 is TGCAGCGTTGAAGACATGGACCTCGAGCAGTACTTC.